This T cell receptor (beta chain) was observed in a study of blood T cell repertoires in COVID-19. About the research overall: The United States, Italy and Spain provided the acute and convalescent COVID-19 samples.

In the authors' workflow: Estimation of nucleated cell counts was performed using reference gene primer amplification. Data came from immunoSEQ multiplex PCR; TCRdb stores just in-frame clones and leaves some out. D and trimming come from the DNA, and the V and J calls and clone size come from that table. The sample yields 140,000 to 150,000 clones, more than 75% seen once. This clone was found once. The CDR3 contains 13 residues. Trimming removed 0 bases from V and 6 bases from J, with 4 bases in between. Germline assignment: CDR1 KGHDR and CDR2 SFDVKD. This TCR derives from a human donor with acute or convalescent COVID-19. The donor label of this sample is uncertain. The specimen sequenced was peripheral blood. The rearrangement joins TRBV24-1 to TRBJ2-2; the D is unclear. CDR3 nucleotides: TGTGCCACCAGTGATTTGCATTCCGGGGAGCTGTTTTTT. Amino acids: CATSDLHSGELFF.